This T cell receptor beta chain was retrieved from a study of OX40 agonist ivuxolimab in advanced cancers. Study results and caveats: At 0.1 to 3.0 mg/kg and by week 6, CD4+ and CD8+ T cells in the blood had expanded clonally.

Assay: immunoSEQ multiplex PCR; the TCRdb copy retains only in-frame clones and omits some. The sample includes about 95,000 clones, approximately 85% of them seen just once. Germline V gene data show CDR1 as MNHEY and CDR2 as SVGAGI. The CDR3 consists of 16 residues. After removal of 4 bases from V and 5 bases from J, the junction contained 12 bases not matched to a gene. The table lists this clone with a count of one. What it binds is not known. The source material was CD4+ or CD8+ T cells sorted from blood, sampled in a trial of the OX40 agonist ivuxolimab. The TCR comes from an adult with an advanced solid tumor such as melanoma, head and neck, liver or kidney cancer. The chain has TRBV6-5 and TRBJ2-5; 8 bases agree with TRBD2. In DNA, the CDR3 is TGTGCCAGCAGTTCTAACCGCGGGGGGAAGGTGGAGACCCAGTACTTC. It specifies CASSSNRGGKVETQYF.